The next 13 T cell receptor beta chains were all read from a single sample in a study of blood T cell repertoires in COVID-19. Here immunoSEQ multiplex PCR was the method, and the copy in TCRdb shows in-frame clones only, minus some. The data contain over 130,000 clones, 84% of them singletons. The source material was PBMCs or T cells enriched from blood (not recorded which). These receptor sequences come from a woman aged 45-65 years with acute COVID-19.

The V and J genes are TRBV7-8 and TRBJ1-6; D not certain. CDR1 SGHVS and CDR2 FQNEAQ come from the germline V gene. The CDR3 totals 15 residues. The V and J ends lost 7 bases and 0 bases respectively, with 10 bases between them. The CDR3 protein is CASKPTSSYNSPLHF. The CDR3 DNA follows: TGTGCCAGCAAACCGACTAGCTCCTATAATTCACCCCTCCACTTT. Together with reference TRBV7-8 and TRBJ1-6, the CDR3 gives the full variable domain: GAGVSQSPRYKVAKRGQDVALRCDPISGHVSLFWYQQALGQGPEFLTYFQNEAQLDKSGLPSDRFFAERPEGSVSTLKIQRTQQEDSAVYLCASKPTSSYNSPLHFGNGTRLTVT.

The chain carries TRBV5-1 and TRBJ2-7; TRBD1 is a possible D gene (6 bases). The CDR3 spans 16 residues. Between the trimmed V and J ends, which lost 0 bases and 7 bases, there was a span of 20 bases. CDR1 SGHRS and CDR2 YFSETQ come from the germline V gene. For the CDR3, the DNA is TGCGCCAGCAGCTTGGCCCCAGGGGCCGTATCAGGGGAGCAGTACTTC. This translates into CASSLAPGAVSGEQYF.

The chain joins TRBV7-9 to TRBJ2-2; 7 nucleotides agree with TRBD2. V dropped 3 bases and J dropped 0; count of bases not matched to a gene: 1. Germline assignment: CDR1 SEHNR and CDR2 FQNEAQ (reference sequence). The CDR3 spans 15 residues. As DNA, the CDR3 is TGTGCCAGCAGCTTCGGGGGGTCGAACACCGGGGAGCTGTTTTTT. It codes for CASSFGGSNTGELFF. Combining the CDR3 with reference TRBV7-9 and TRBJ2-2 gives the whole variable domain DTGVSQNPRHKITKRGQNVTFRCDPISEHNRLYWYRQTLGQGPEFLTYFQNEAQLEKSRLLSDRFSAERPKGSFSTLEIQRTEQGDSAMYLCASSFGGSNTGELFFGEGSRLTVL.

This chain links TRBV6-6 with TRBJ1-1; D is ambiguous. From germline, CDR1 is MNHNY and CDR2 SVGAGI (reference sequence). This CDR3 contains 15 residues. V lost 7 bases, J lost 2 bases, and 17 bases lay in between. The CDR3 bases are TGTGCCAGCATCGATGGTGCAACGGGAAACACTGAAGCTTTCTTT. It encodes CASIDGATGNTEAFF.

This clone appeared a single time. The chain employs TRBV5-8 and TRBJ1-2; D may be TRBD1 (6 bases). From germline, CDR1 is SGHTS and CDR2 YDEGEE. V was pared by 2 bases and J by 8 bases, with 16 bases between. The CDR3 is 14 residues long. In nucleotides, the CDR3 is TGTGCCAGCAGCTTCCGACGGCAGGGGATCGGCTACACCTTC. It codes for CASSFRRQGIGYTF.

The chain links TRBV5-8 to TRBJ2-7; D is perhaps TRBD1 (6 bases). Germline V gene data show CDR1 as SGHTS and CDR2 as YDEGEE. The CDR3 is 16 residues long. The V gene lost 4 bases and the J gene lost 3 bases, with 20 bases spanning the gap. The CDR3 loop reads CASSKGGTGWDYEQYF. CDR3 in DNA: TGTGCCAGCAGCAAAGGAGGTACAGGGTGGGACTACGAGCAGTACTTC.

This rearrangement joins TRBV11-2 to TRBJ2-7; 9 bases line up with TRBD2. Trimming at V came to 5 bases and at J to 5 bases, leaving 10 bases not matched to a gene. The CDR3 totals 15 residues. Per the germline V gene, CDR1 is SGHAT and CDR2 is FQNNGV. This CDR3 reads CASSLSSGSQHEQYF. The DNA for the CDR3 is TGTGCCAGCAGCCTAAGTAGCGGGAGTCAGCACGAGCAGTACTTC.

This chain uses TRBV7-3 with TRBJ2-1; 8 positions match TRBD2. The CDR3 totals 16 residues. With V trimmed by 5 bases and J by 5 bases, 11 bases remained unmatched. Germline CDR1 and CDR2: SGHTA and FQGTGA. CDR3 in amino acids: CASSRTPGLDNNEQFF. DNA for the CDR3: TGTGCCAGCAGCCGTACTCCGGGACTAGATAACAATGAGCAGTTCTTC.

The chain uses TRBV12-2 and TRBJ2-2; the DNA was not compared with TRBD2, the D call given in the table. TRBV12-2 is flagged as a pseudogene. There are 18 residues in the CDR3. CDR3 sequence reads: CASRLLGLAGEGTGELFF. The CDR3 coding sequence is TGTGCAAGTCGCTTACTGGGACTAGCGGGAGAGGGGACCGGGGAGCTGTTTTTT.

The sample holds a few counts of this clone. The chain recombines TRBV7-6 with TRBJ2-5; 7 nucleotides align to TRBD2. CDR1 is SGHVS and CDR2 is FNYEAQ in the germline V gene. J gave up 4 bases and V 7 bases, and 9 bases lay outside the gene matches. The CDR3 spans 14 residues. CDR3 DNA sequence: TGTGCCAGCACTCAGGGAGGGACGAGAGAGACCCAGTACTTC. Its protein product is CASTQGGTRETQYF.

The chain recombines TRBV13 with TRBJ1-2; TRBD1 matches 7 bases. V lost 2 bases, J lost 6 bases, and 3 bases stayed unmatched. The CDR3 sequence is 13 residues long. Germline V gives CDR1 PRHDT, CDR2 FYEKMQ (reference sequence). Here the CDR3 DNA reads TGTGCCAGCAGCTTAAGCAGGGGGGATGGCTACACCTTC. It is translated as CASSLSRGDGYTF.

A few counts support this clone. The chain carries TRBV4-2 and TRBJ2-1, with 7 nucleotides matching TRBD2. V shed 3 bases, J shed 10 bases, and the junction held 18 bases outside the gene matches. Germline V lookup: CDR1 LGHNA, CDR2 YNFKEQ. The CDR3 covers 17 residues. The CDR3 DNA reads as TGTGCCAGCAGCCAGAAACCGGGACTAACAACTCTCGGGGAGCAGTTCTTC. The encoded protein is CASSQKPGLTTLGEQFF.

The V gene is TRBV6-1, the J gene TRBJ1-6, with TRBD1 identical over 7 bases. J lost 6 bases, V lost 1 base, and 3 bases had no gene match. The CDR3 runs to 15 residues. The germline V gene encodes CDR1 MNHNS and CDR2 SASEGT. The CDR3 protein is CASSEGQGGNSPLHF. The CDR3 DNA reads TGTGCCAGCAGTGAAGGGCAGGGGGGTAATTCACCCCTCCACTTT.